Many counts were recorded for the clone carrying this T cell receptor beta chain. This entry belongs to a study of blood T cell repertoires in COVID-19. As for the study in general: The United States, Italy and Spain provided the acute and convalescent COVID-19 samples. Nucleic acid was either cDNA or gDNA, and it came from T cells, B-cell-depleted T cells, or PBMCs.

CDR1 and CDR2 (germline): MNHEY, SVGAGI. V was clipped by 4 bases and J by 2 bases; unmatched bases: 6. CDR3 size: 15 residues. In the source study's methods: By means of reference gene primer amplification, nucleated cell counts were estimated. Profiled with immunoSEQ multiplex PCR; TCRdb holds only in-frame clones, not every one. D and trimming were read from the DNA, whereas the V and J calls and clone size are those reported in that table. The sample shows roughly 200,000 clones, about 88% of them seen only once. This chain uses TRBV6-5 with TRBJ2-7; 9 bases are shared with TRBD1. The sequence was collected from a woman aged 40 to 55 who had recovered from COVID-19. The sample taken for sequencing was peripheral blood. The CDR3 DNA reads TGTGCCAGCAGTTGGATACAGGGGGCGGCCTACGAGCAGTACTTC. This sequence encodes CASSWIQGAAYEQYF.